This T cell receptor beta chain was observed in a study of blood T cell repertoires in COVID-19. Overall study: COVID-19 samples, acute and convalescent, were from the United States, Italy and Spain. PBMCs, B-cell-depleted T cells, or T cells provided the cDNA or gDNA that made up the material.

Clones were read by immunoSEQ multiplex PCR, and TCRdb kept only the in-frame ones, dropping some. The data show about 200,000 clones, with 88% seen just once and under 6.5% held by the top ten. J gave up 8 bases and V 5 bases, and 10 bases lay outside the gene matches. From germline, CDR1 is GTSNPN and CDR2 SVGIG (reference sequence). CDR3 length equals 14 residues. Sample: peripheral blood. This chain connects TRBV30 to TRBJ2-1; 9 bases align to TRBD2. The receptor comes from a man aged 40-55 years with active or convalescent COVID-19. Written as DNA, the CDR3 is TGTGCCTGGCAACATAGCGGGAGAGGCCATGAGCAGTTCTTC. It is translated as CAWQHSGRGHEQFF. The full variable domain, in which reference TRBV30 and TRBJ2-1 provide the parts outside the CDR3, is SQTIHQWPATLVQPVGSPLSLECTVEGTSNPNLYWYRQAAGRGLQLLFYSVGIGQISSEVPQNLSASRPQDRQFILSSKKLLLSDSGFYLCAWQHSGRGHEQFFGPGTRLTVL.